The 27 T cell receptor beta chains below were found in one sample sequenced in a study of graft-versus-host responses after intestinal transplantation. Only in-frame clones appear in the TCRdb table, and some are missing; sequencing was by immunoSEQ multiplex PCR. The table has about 26,000 clones, 82% seen once. For these receptors, no antigen is known. This specimen consisted of unstimulated CD4+ T cells sorted from spleen or lymph node cells, obtained before intestinal transplant. Receptors were obtained from a human donor who received an intestinal transplant.

The chain couples TRBV11-2 to TRBJ1-2; TRBD1 matches at 9 bases. The germline gives CDR1 SGHAT, CDR2 FQNNGV. The V and J ends lost 0 bases and 6 bases, in that order; junction bases with no gene match: 11. CDR3 length: 17 residues. For the CDR3, the DNA is TGTGCCAGCAGCTTAGATCCCCGGGACAGGGAATGGCATGGCTACACCTTC. Its protein is CASSLDPRDREWHGYTF.

This clone was detected once. The genes are TRBV9 and TRBJ2-6; TRBD1 matches at 7 bases. Unmatched junction bases numbered 6, after V lost 0 bases and J lost 0 bases. This CDR3 is 18 amino acids long. Germline loops: CDR1 SGDLS, CDR2 YYNGEE. The chain's CDR3 is CASSVGDRAFSGANVLTF. In nucleotides, the CDR3 is TGTGCCAGCAGCGTAGGAGACAGGGCGTTCTCTGGGGCCAACGTCCTGACTTTC.

The rearrangement joins TRBV5-5 to TRBJ2-4; TRBD1 agrees at 9 bases. The trim removed 4 bases at V and 8 bases at J, leaving 4 bases unmatched. Germline CDR1 SGHKS, CDR2 YYEKEE (reference sequence). This CDR3 has 13 amino acids. CDR3 in amino acids: CASSTGQGYIQYF. DNA of the CDR3: TGTGCCAGCAGCACGGGACAGGGATACATTCAGTACTTC.

The chain joins TRBV7-9 to TRBJ2-5, with TRBD2 matching over 8 bases. With V trimmed by 6 bases and J by 3 bases, 9 bases remained unmatched. Germline CDR1 reads SEHNR; CDR2 reads FQNEAQ (reference sequence). The CDR3 is made up of 15 amino acids. In nucleotides, the CDR3 is TGTGCCAGCAGTCCCCCGGGAGGGCGGAAAGAGACCCAGTACTTC. This translates into CASSPPGGRKETQYF.

The chain is built from TRBV4-1 and TRBJ1-1; D gene ambiguous. V was clipped by 4 bases and J by 3 bases, with 3 bases between them. Germline CDR1 MGHRA, CDR2 YSYEKL. This CDR3 is built from 11 residues. The CDR3 loop is CASSRDTEAFF. The CDR3 DNA reads TGCGCCAGCAGCCGCGACACTGAAGCTTTCTTT.

The chain links TRBV20-1 to TRBJ1-2; D is undetermined. Germline CDR1 reads DFQATT; CDR2 reads SNEGSKA (reference sequence). Trimming cost V 3 bases and J 4 bases, with 6 bases left between them. CDR3 length equals 11 residues. This CDR3 reads CSASPRYGYTF. Written as DNA, the CDR3 is TGCAGTGCTAGTCCCCGCTATGGCTACACCTTC.

The rearrangement joins TRBV18 to TRBJ2-4, with 8 bases that match TRBD2. This CDR3 has 17 residues. V trimming: 3 bases; J trimming: 5 bases; junction bases outside the gene matches: 12. Germline loops: CDR1 KGHSH, CDR2 LQKENI. CDR3 sequence (DNA): TGTGCCAGCTCACCGCGGCCAGCGGGGGATGGGCAAAACATTCAGTACTTC. Amino acids: CASSPRPAGDGQNIQYF.

V and J are TRBV7-9 and TRBJ2-5; a weak D match, TRBD2 (5 bases). The end of the DNA aligns better with TRBJ2-7, so the J call may be wrong. Germline CDR1 is SEHNR and CDR2 is FQNEAQ (reference sequence). This CDR3 spans 13 amino acids. CDR3 DNA: TGTGCCAGCAGCTTAGGAGGGACCTACGAGCAGTACTTC. Translation gives CASSLGGTYEQYF.

This chain links TRBV5-6 with TRBJ1-4; TRBD1 aligns across 7 bases. Trimming at V came to 1 base and at J to 1 base, leaving 7 bases not matched to a gene. The CDR3 spans 17 residues. Germline assignment: CDR1 SGHDT and CDR2 YYEEEE. The CDR3 region is CASSLWTGLGTNEKLFF. The CDR3 DNA follows: TGTGCCAGCAGCTTGTGGACAGGATTGGGAACTAATGAAAAACTGTTTTTT.

Comment on this clone: Other nucleotide sequences from this sample produce the same CDR3. This chain uses TRBV7-3 with TRBJ2-3; 7 bases match TRBD2. Germline CDR1 reads SGHTA; CDR2 reads FQGTGA. The V gene end was trimmed by 0 bases and the J gene end by 0 bases; junction bases not matched to a gene: 9. This CDR3 region has 18 residues. The CDR3 reads CASSLTGRGEGSTDTQYF. The CDR3 DNA reads as TGTGCCAGCAGCTTAACGGGGCGCGGGGAGGGTAGCACAGATACGCAGTATTTT.

The chain links TRBV6-4 to TRBJ2-3, with TRBD1 matching 10 bases. The ends lost 6 bases at V and 4 bases at J; junction bases unmatched: 4. The CDR3 runs to 14 residues. CDR1 MRHNA and CDR2 SNTAGT come from the germline V gene. The CDR3 reads CASSDRGRADTQYF. CDR3 coding DNA: TGTGCCAGCAGCGACAGGGGGCGGGCAGATACGCAGTATTTT.

This clone was detected only a few times. The gene calls are TRBV21-1 and TRBJ2-7; TRBD1, the D gene given by the table, was not confirmed from the DNA. TRBV21-1 is listed as a pseudogene. This CDR3 is built from 17 residues. The CDR3 DNA sequence: TGTGCCAGCAGCAAAGGGGGACAGCCATGGGACCTCTACGAGCAGTACTTC. Its translation is CASSKGGQPWDLYEQYF.

The CDR3 DNA sequence: TGTGCCAGCAGCGTAGCTAGCGGGAGGGCAGAGACCCAGTACTTC. Amino acids: CASSVASGRAETQYF. The chain carries TRBV9 and TRBJ2-5, with 12 bases aligning to TRBD2. V dropped 0 bases and J dropped 4; count of bases not matched to a gene: 1. Germline assignment: CDR1 SGDLS and CDR2 YYNGEE. CDR3 size: 15 residues. Combining the CDR3 with reference TRBV9 and TRBJ2-5 gives the whole variable domain DSGVTQTPKHLITATGQRVTLRCSPRSGDLSVYWYQQSLDQGLQFLIQYYNGEERAKGNILERFSAQQFPDLHSELNLSSLELGDSALYFCASSVASGRAETQYFGPGTRLLVL.

The sample holds a few counts of this clone. For the CDR3, the DNA is TGTGCCAGCAGCTACGGGACCCCGACAGGCGCAGATACGCAGTATTTT. This translates into CASSYGTPTGADTQYF. The chain uses TRBV27 and TRBJ2-3; D perhaps matches TRBD1 (6 bases). Looked up from germline, CDR1 is MNHEY and CDR2 is SMNVEV (reference sequence). The V and J ends lost 6 bases and 4 bases respectively, with 20 bases between them. The CDR3 contains 16 residues.

This clone was counted once. The chain carries TRBV12-5 and TRBJ2-3, with TRBD1 matching 8 bases. CDR3 length: 14 amino acids. The trim removed 4 bases at V and 2 bases at J, leaving 2 bases unmatched. Germline V gene data show CDR1 as LGHNT and CDR2 as FRNRAP. CDR3 sequence reads: CASGSDRDTDTQYF. The CDR3 nucleotides read TGTGCTAGTGGTTCGGACAGGGACACAGATACGCAGTATTTT.

The CDR3 here is CASSLTGMAEAFF. The CDR3 coding sequence is TGTGCCAGCAGCTTGACAGGGATGGCTGAAGCTTTCTTT. V gene TRBV5-4 combines with J gene TRBJ1-1; perhaps TRBD1 as D (6 bases). Germline values: CDR1 SGHNT, CDR2 YYREEE (reference sequence). The CDR3 totals 13 residues. V shed 1 base and J shed 6 bases, with 10 bases lying between them.

This chain joins TRBV6-1 and TRBJ1-5; no reliable D call. The CDR3 is 13 residues long. Trimming took off 3 bases at V and 2 bases at J, with 5 bases between the two ends. CDR1 is MNHNS, CDR2 SASEGT, per germline. The CDR3 is CASSDMRNQPQHF. The CDR3 DNA follows: TGTGCCAGCAGTGATATGCGCAATCAGCCCCAGCATTTT.

The genes are TRBV7-9 and TRBJ2-3; 8 bases map to TRBD2. Losses at the gene ends were 10 bases for V and 1 base for J; bases not matched to a gene: 4. In germline, CDR1 is SEHNR, CDR2 FQNEAQ (reference sequence). The CDR3 covers 13 residues. The CDR3 region has the DNA TGTGCCATCCCGACTAGCGGCACAGATACGCAGTATTTT. It codes for CAIPTSGTDTQYF.

This chain uses TRBV6-1 with TRBJ1-5; TRBD1 agrees at 9 bases. This CDR3 spans 15 amino acids. The J segment lost 2 bases and the V segment lost 6 bases, leaving 5 bases of the junction unmatched. Germline lookup yields CDR1 MNHNS and CDR2 SASEGT. The CDR3 DNA follows: TGTGCCAGCAGCCCGGACAGGGGAGGCAATCAGCCCCAGCATTTT. Residues: CASSPDRGGNQPQHF.

This chain joins TRBV28 and TRBJ1-2; D is perhaps TRBD1 (5 bases). Germline V gene data show CDR1 as MDHEN and CDR2 as SYDVKM. The CDR3 covers 19 residues. Deletions cut 3 bases from V and 0 bases from J, with 23 bases between. CDR3 amino acids: CASSFLRTAGIRTNYGYTF. The CDR3 region has the DNA TGTGCCAGCAGTTTTCTTCGGACCGCAGGGATCCGAACTAACTATGGCTACACCTTC.

This clone was seen a few times. This chain joins TRBV6-1 and TRBJ1-2; D unresolved. Germline CDR1 is MNHNS and CDR2 is SASEGT. The CDR3 loop spans 13 amino acids. Trimming stripped 4 bases from V and 7 bases from J, with 13 bases between. In nucleotides, the CDR3 is TGTGCCAGCAGTGTACTCGCTGAGGTTGGCTACACCTTC. The encoded protein is CASSVLAEVGYTF.

As for this clone: Germline and junction disagree at one end, which may indicate a read error. The chain joins TRBV6-5 to TRBJ2-7; maybe TRBD1 (5 bases). This CDR3 spans 11 amino acids. The V gene's germline CDR1 is MNHEY and CDR2 SVGAGI. The CDR3 reads CASTRGSEQCF. The CDR3 coding sequence is TGTGCCAGCACTAGGGGCTCCGAGCAGTGCTTC.

The rearrangement links TRBV9 to TRBJ2-2; D ambiguous. CDR1 SGDLS and CDR2 YYNGEE come from the germline V gene. V lost 0 bases to trimming and J lost 2 bases, with 14 bases between them. There are 17 residues in the CDR3. CDR3 loop: CASSVVSNPPNTGELFF. The CDR3 DNA sequence: TGTGCCAGCAGCGTAGTCAGCAATCCCCCTAACACCGGGGAGCTGTTTTTT.

The chain employs TRBV6-5 and TRBJ1-4; 9 bases match TRBD1. V was clipped by 5 bases and J by 6 bases; unmatched bases: 7. The length of the CDR3 is 15 residues. Per germline, CDR1 MNHEY and CDR2 SVGAGI. This CDR3 reads CASSPGQGRHEKLFF. For the CDR3, the DNA is TGTGCCAGCAGTCCCGGACAGGGGCGACATGAAAAACTGTTTTTT.

The rearrangement joins TRBV6-1 to TRBJ2-7; D is uncertain. Germline lookup yields CDR1 MNHNS and CDR2 SASEGT. The CDR3 has 14 amino acids. With 4 bases removed from V and 0 bases from J, the gap between germline ends came to 10 bases. CDR3 sequence: CASSVSFSSYEQYF. Here the CDR3 DNA reads TGTGCCAGCAGTGTCAGTTTTTCCTCCTACGAGCAGTACTTC.

The table lists this clone with a count of one. CDR3 region: CASSSGTGGVREKLFF. The CDR3 coding sequence is TGCGCCAGCAGCTCCGGGACAGGGGGAGTAAGAGAAAAACTGTTTTTT. V and J are TRBV5-1 and TRBJ1-4; 11 nucleotides align to TRBD1. The germline CDR1 and CDR2 sequences are SGHRS and YFSETQ. Losses at the gene ends were 3 bases for V and 8 bases for J; bases not matched to a gene: 9. The CDR3 has 16 residues. Supplemented by reference TRBV5-1 and TRBJ1-4, the full variable domain reads KAGVTQTPRYLIKTRGQQVTLSCSPISGHRSVSWYQQTPGQGLQFLFEYFSETQRNKGNFPGRFSGRQFSNSRSEMNVSTLELGDSALYLCASSSGTGGVREKLFFGSGTQLSVL.

This chain links TRBV5-1 with TRBJ2-3; 7 bases line up with TRBD2. J gave up 1 base and V 0 bases, and 11 bases lay outside the gene matches. The CDR3 has 18 amino acids. The germline gives CDR1 SGHRS, CDR2 YFSETQ. CDR3 in DNA: TGCGCCAGCAGCTTGGGACTGAGCGGGGAATTACGCACAGATACGCAGTATTTT. Protein sequence: CASSLGLSGELRTDTQYF.